This T cell receptor beta chain came from a study of cytomegalovirus exposure and HLA in healthy donors. This CDR3 contains 15 residues. Germline-derived CDR1 and CDR2 are SGHTA and FQGNSA. After removal of 1 base from V and 10 bases from J, the junction contained 7 bases not matched to a gene. Notes on this clone: Its antigen is undetermined.

Study findings and constraints: Presence/absence comparisons presumed near-even sequencing depth among donors.

PCR employed 60 Vbeta and 13 Jbeta primers. TCRdb keeps only in-frame clones here, not all; method: immunoSEQ multiplex PCR. The sample shows about 140,000 clones, around three fifths of them seen only once. V and J are TRBV7-2 and TRBJ1-6; 7 nucleotides match TRBD1. The sample taken for sequencing was PBMCs. This receptor was taken from a woman in her thirties or forties in good health and CMV-seronegative. The CDR3 protein is CASSLGWGQRSPLHF. DNA of the CDR3: TGTGCCAGCAGCTTAGGTTGGGGACAGAGATCACCCCTCCACTTT. The variable domain in full, completed from reference TRBV7-2 and TRBJ1-6, reads GAGVSQSPSNKVTEKGKDVELRCDPISGHTALYWYRQSLGQGLEFLIYFQGNSAPDKSGLPSDRFSAERTGGSVSTLTIQRTQQEDSAVYLCASSLGWGQRSPLHFGNGTRLTVT.